The entry below describes one TCR beta chain. Its antigen specificity is not known. No much larger clone exists at a distance of one base, and base qualities are not known. The source of the sample is a study of blood T cell repertoires in COVID-19 (dated by TCRdb to the early 2020s). Broadly, across the study: The collaborator samples originated in the United States, Italy and Spain and spanned the acute and convalescent phases of COVID-19. The material from the prospective study consisted of cDNA or gDNA derived from T cells, B-cell-depleted T cells, or PBMCs. Subjects who had been exposed to COVID-19, were actively infected with it, or had recovered from it provided the deeply sampled blood TCRbeta repertoires that made up the dataset. A freely available public database, intended as a resource for researchers studying the immune response to SARS-CoV-2, is where the repertoires were released. Samples were obtained from the ongoing ImmuneRACE study (first 160 participants) and from some 1,300 subjects provided by 6 global collaborators. The sample metadata nearly always contained a de-identified subject ID, COVID-19 status, age in years and sex. Where available, HLA class I and class II types were taken from metadata supplied by the sample provider and were not determined by assay-based typing.

The immunoSEQ Assay, a bias-controlled multiplex PCR, was used to amplify TCRbeta CDR3 regions from genomic DNA. Processing in the source paper ran as follows. Nucleated cell counts per sample were estimated from amplification of reference gene primers within the assay. Sequence reads were collapsed and filtered to measure the absolute abundance of every unique TCRbeta CDR3 rearrangement. For each sample, productive Simpson clonality was calculated by taking the square root of Simpson's diversity index across productive rearrangements. TCRdb carries this immuneACCESS record with in-frame sequences only. Its versions omit some clonotypes, under half of them owing to an unresolved V gene in the studies checked, with the rest unexplained. The DNA was the basis for D and trimming; V, J and clone size are from that table. The table for this sample lists about 140,000 clones; about three quarters of them were counted only once. The ten most abundant clones make up around 4.2% of the sample.

What the research found in general, with its limitations: The amount of clinical and demographic metadata varied by source and participant and was provided uncurated.

Collaborating institutions collected whole blood in K2EDTA tubes following their own protocols. For TCRbeta analysis, collaborators shipped samples as frozen whole blood, isolated PBMCs, or DNA extracted from either of those sample types. The CDR3, from cysteine to phenylalanine, totals 18 residues. Only the CDR3 DNA is retained, 54 bases long and in frame from the first base. The sequenced material came from peripheral blood. This TCR derives from a woman of 80 years or more with active or convalescent COVID-19. The rearrangement joined TRBV21-1 to TRBJ2-7; TRBD1 reflects the table's D call only, with no check against the DNA. TRBV21-1 is a pseudogene segment. CDR3 loop: CASSKGQGNFVDSYEQYF. Read as DNA, the sequence is TGTGCCAGCAGCAAGGGACAGGGGAACTTTGTCGACTCCTACGAGCAGTACTTC.